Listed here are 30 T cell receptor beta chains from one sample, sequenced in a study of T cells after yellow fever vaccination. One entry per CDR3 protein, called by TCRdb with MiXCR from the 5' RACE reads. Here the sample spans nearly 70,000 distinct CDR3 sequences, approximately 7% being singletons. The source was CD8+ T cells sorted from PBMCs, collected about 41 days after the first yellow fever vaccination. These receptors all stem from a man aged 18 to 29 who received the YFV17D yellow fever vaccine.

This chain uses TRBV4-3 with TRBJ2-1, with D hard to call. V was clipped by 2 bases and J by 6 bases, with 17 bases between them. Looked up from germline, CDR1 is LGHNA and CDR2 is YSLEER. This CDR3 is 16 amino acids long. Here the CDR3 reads CASSQSLVARINEQFF. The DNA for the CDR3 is TGCGCCAGCAGCCAATCATTGGTAGCCAGGATCAATGAGCAGTTCTTC.

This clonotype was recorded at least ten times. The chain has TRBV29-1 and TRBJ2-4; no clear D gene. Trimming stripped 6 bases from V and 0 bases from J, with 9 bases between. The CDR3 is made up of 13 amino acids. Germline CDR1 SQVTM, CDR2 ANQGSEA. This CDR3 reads CSVLVRAKNIQYF. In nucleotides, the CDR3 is TGCAGCGTACTCGTCCGAGCCAAAAACATTCAGTACTTC.

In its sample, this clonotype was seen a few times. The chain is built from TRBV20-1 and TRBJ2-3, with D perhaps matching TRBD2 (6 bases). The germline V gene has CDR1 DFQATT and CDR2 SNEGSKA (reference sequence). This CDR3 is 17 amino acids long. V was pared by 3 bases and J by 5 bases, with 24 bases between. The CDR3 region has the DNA TGCAGTGCTAGTATCCTTTTTGCGCGGGACGGGAAAGATACGCAGTATTTT. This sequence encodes CSASILFARDGKDTQYF.

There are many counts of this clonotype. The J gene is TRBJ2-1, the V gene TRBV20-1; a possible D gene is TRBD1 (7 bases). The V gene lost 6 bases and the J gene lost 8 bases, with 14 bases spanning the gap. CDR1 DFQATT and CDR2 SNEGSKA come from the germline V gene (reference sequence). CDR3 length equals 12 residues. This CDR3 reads CSARRGRDEQFF. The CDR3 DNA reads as TGCAGTGCGCGGAGGGGGCGGGATGAGCAGTTCTTC.

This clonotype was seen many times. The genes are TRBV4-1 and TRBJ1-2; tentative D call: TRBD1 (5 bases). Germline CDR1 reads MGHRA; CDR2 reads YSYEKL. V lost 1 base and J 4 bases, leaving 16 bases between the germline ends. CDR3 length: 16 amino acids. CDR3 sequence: CASSQGRATGGYGYTF. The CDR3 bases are TGCGCCAGCAGCCAAGGAAGGGCTACCGGGGGCTATGGCTACACCTTC.

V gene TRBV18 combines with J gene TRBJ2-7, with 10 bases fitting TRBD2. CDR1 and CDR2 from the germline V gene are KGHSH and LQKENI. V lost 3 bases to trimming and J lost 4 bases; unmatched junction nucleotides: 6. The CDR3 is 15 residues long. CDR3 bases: TGTGCCAGCTCACCGAAAGCGGGGGGGCAATACGAGCAGTACGTC. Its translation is CASSPKAGGQYEQYV.

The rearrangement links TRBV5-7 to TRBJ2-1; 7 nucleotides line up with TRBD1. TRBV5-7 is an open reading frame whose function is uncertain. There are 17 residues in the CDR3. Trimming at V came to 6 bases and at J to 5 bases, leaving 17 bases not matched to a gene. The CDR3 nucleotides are TGTGCCAGCAAGCTCCTCTCTCACCGGGACAGAGACAATGAGCAGTTCTTC. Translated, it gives CASKLLSHRDRDNEQFF.

CDR3 DNA sequence: TGCGCCAGCAGCCAACTCGGGCAGGGGGCATACACCGGGGAGCTGTTTTTT. It is translated as CASSQLGQGAYTGELFF. The chain couples TRBV4-3 to TRBJ2-2, with TRBD1 matching 8 bases. Germline V lookup: CDR1 LGHNA, CDR2 YSLEER. The CDR3 is 17 amino acids. The ends lost 2 bases at V and 3 bases at J; junction bases unmatched: 8.

This CDR3 is CASLGEPLSSYNEQFF. CDR3 nucleotides: TGTGCCAGCTTGGGGGAACCCCTGAGCTCCTACAATGAGCAGTTCTTC. The chain uses TRBV25-1 and TRBJ2-1; perhaps D is TRBD1 or TRBD2 (5 bases each). V lost 8 bases and J lost 0, with 17 bases in between. The V gene's germline CDR1 is MGHDK and CDR2 SYGVNS. CDR3 length equals 16 residues.

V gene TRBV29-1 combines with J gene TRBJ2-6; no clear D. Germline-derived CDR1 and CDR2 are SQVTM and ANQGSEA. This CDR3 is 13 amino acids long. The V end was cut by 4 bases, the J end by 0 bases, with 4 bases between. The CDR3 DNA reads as TGCAGCGTTGGTAGCTCTGGGGCCAACGTCCTGACTTTC. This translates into CSVGSSGANVLTF.

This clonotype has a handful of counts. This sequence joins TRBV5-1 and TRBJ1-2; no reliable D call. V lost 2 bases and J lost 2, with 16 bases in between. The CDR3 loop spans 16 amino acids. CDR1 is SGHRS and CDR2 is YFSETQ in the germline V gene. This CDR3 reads CASSFVALATNYGYTF. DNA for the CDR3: TGCGCCAGCAGCTTCGTAGCTCTTGCTACCAACTATGGCTACACCTTC.

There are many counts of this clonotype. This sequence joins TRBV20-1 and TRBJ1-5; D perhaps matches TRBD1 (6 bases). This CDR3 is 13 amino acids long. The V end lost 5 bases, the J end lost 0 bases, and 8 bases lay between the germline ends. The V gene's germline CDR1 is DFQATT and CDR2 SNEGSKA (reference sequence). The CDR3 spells CSAEGDSNQPQHF. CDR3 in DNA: TGCAGTGCTGAGGGGGATAGCAATCAGCCCCAGCATTTT.

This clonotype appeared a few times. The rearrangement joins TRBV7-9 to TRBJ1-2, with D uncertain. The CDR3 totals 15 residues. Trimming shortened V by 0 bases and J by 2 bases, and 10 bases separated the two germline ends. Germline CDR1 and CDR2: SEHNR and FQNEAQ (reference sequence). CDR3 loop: CASSLAPAENYGYTF. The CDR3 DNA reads TGTGCCAGCAGCTTAGCGCCGGCCGAAAACTATGGCTACACCTTC.

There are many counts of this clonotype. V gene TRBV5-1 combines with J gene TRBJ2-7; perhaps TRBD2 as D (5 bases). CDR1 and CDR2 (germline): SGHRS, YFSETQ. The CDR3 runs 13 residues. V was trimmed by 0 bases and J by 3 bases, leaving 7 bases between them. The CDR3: CASSLGLNYEQYV. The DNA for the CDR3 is TGCGCCAGCAGCTTGGGACTAAACTACGAGCAGTACGTC.

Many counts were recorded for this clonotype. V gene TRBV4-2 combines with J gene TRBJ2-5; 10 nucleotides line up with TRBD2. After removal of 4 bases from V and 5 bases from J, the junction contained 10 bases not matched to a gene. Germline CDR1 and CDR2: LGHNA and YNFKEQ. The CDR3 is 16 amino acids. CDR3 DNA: TGTGCCAGCAGCCGGTTTAGCGGGGGGCCGCCTGAGACCCAGTACTTC. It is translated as CASSRFSGGPPETQYF.

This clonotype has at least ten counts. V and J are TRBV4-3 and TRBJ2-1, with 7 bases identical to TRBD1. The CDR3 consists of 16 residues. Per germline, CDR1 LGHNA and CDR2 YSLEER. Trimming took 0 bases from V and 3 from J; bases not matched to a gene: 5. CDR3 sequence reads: CASSQDLGQYYNEQFF. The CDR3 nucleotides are TGCGCCAGCAGCCAAGACCTGGGACAGTACTACAATGAGCAGTTCTTC.

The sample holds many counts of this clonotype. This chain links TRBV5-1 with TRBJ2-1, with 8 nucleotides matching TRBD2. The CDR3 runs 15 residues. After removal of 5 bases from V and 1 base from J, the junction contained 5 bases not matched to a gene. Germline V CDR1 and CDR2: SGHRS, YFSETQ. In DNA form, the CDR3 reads TGCGCCAGCAGTCCTACTAGCGGTTCCTACAATGAGCAGTTCTTC. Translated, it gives CASSPTSGSYNEQFF.

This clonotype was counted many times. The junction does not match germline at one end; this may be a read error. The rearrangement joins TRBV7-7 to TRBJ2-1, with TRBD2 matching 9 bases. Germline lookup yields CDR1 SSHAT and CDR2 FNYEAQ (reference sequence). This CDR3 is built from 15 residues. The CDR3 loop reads CASSPSSGVNNEQFF. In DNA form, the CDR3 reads TGTGCTAGCAGCCCCTCTAGCGGGGTAAACAATGAGCAGTTCTTC.

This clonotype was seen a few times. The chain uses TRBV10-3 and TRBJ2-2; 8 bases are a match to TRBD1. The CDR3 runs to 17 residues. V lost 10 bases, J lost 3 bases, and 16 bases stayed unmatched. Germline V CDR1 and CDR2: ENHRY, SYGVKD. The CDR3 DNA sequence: TGTGCCACCCGTCCCGGACAGGGAACGGAGGACACCGGGGAGCTGTTTTTT. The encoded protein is CATRPGQGTEDTGELFF.

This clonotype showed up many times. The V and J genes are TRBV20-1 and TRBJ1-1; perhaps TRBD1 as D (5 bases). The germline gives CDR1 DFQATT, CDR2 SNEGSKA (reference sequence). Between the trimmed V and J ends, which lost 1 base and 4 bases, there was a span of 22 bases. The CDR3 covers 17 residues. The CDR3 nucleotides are TGCAGTGCTAGAGGTCTGGAGGGGCTCTCCCGAATCACTGAAGCTTTCTTT. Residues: CSARGLEGLSRITEAFF.

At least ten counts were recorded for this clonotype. CDR3 sequence: CSTGWKMNTEAFF. In DNA form, the CDR3 reads TGCAGCACCGGGTGGAAGATGAACACTGAAGCTTTCTTT. The genes are TRBV29-1 and TRBJ1-1; D unclear. CDR1 and CDR2 from the germline V gene are SQVTM and ANQGSEA. Trimming stripped 8 bases from V and 0 bases from J, with 13 bases between. This CDR3 contains 13 residues. Full variable domain (remainder filled in from reference TRBV29-1 and TRBJ1-1): SAVISQKPSRDICQRGTSLTIQCQVDSQVTMMFWYRQQPGQSLTLIATANQGSEATYESGFVIDKFPISRPNLTFSTLTVSNMSPEDSSIYLCSTGWKMNTEAFFGQGTRLTVV.

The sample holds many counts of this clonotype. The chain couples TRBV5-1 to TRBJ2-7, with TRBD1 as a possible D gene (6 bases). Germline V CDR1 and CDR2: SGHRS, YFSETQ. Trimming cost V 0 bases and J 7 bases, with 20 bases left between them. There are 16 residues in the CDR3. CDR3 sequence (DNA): TGCGCCAGCAGCTTGGTAGTTCGACAGGCAGGCGAAGAGCAGTACTTC. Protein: CASSLVVRQAGEEQYF.

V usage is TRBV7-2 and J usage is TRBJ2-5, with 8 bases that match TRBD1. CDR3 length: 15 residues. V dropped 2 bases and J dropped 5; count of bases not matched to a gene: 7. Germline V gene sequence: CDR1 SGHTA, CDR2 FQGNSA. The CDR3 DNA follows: TGTGCCAGCAGCTTACCCCCAGGGGGCGTGGAGACCCAGTACTTC. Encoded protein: CASSLPPGGVETQYF.

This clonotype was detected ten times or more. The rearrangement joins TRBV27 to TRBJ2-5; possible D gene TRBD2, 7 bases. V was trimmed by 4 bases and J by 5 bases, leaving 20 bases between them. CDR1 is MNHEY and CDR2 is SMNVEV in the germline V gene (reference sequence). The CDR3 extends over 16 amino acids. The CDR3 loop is CASSSHGGPEVETQYF. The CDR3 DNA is TGTGCCAGCAGTTCCCACGGGGGGCCCGAGGTGGAGACCCAGTACTTC.

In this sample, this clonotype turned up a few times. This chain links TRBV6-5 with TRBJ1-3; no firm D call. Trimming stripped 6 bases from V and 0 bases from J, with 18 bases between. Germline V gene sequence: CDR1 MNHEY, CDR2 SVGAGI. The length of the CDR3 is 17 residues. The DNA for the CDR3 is TGTGCCAGCAGCTTCTCGGGAGACGGGCTCTCTGGAAACACCATATATTTT. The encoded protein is CASSFSGDGLSGNTIYF.

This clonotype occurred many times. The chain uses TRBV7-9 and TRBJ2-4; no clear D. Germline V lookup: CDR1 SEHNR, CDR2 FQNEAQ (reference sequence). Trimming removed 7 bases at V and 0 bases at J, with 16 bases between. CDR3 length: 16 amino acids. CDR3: CASTPPEELAKNIQYF. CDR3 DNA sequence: TGTGCCAGCACCCCTCCAGAGGAACTAGCCAAAAACATTCAGTACTTC.

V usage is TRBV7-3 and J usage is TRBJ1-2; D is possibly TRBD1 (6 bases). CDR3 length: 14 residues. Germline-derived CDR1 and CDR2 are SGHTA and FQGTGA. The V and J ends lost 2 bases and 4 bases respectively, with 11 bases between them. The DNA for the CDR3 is TGTGCCAGCAGCTTACTAGGGGGGAGCTATGGCTACACCTTC. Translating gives CASSLLGGSYGYTF.

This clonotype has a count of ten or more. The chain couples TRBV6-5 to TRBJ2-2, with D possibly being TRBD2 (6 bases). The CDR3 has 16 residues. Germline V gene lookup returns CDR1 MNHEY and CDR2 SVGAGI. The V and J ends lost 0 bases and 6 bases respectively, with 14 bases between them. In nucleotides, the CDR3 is TGTGCCAGCAGTTACTCGGGGGAGGCTGTTGCCGGGGAGCTGTTTTTT. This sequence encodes CASSYSGEAVAGELFF.

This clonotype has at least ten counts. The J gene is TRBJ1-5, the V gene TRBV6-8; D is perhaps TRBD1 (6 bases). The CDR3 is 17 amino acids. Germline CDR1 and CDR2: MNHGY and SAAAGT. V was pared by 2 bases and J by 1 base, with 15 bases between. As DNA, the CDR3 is TGTGCCAGCAGTTACCCTCGAGGGGGAGGAAGCAATCAGCCCCAGCATTTT. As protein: CASSYPRGGGSNQPQHF.

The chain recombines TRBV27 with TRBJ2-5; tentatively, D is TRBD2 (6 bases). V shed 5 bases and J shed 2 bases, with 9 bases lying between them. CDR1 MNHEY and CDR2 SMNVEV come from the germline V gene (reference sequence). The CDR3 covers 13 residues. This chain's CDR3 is CASSGLKQETQYF. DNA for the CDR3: TGTGCCAGCAGTGGACTAAAACAAGAGACCCAGTACTTC.